This T cell receptor (beta chain) is drawn from a study of persistence of HIV-infected CD4 T cells. Study results and limitations: Antigen-responding cells were enriched for degenerate expanded CDR3beta sequences.

The libraries were made with immunoSEQ version 4 in survey mode. Libraries were prepared by immunoSEQ multiplex PCR; TCRdb keeps only in-frame clonotypes and omits some of them. The repertoire holds 35,000 to 45,000 clones, with over 80% as singletons. Anti-CD3/anti-CD28 beads served as a nonspecific positive control stimulus. Responding CD4+ T cells were sorted by upregulation of both CD40 ligand and CD69. CDR1 is SNHLY and CDR2 is FYNNEI in the germline V gene. The V and J ends lost 4 bases and 7 bases, in that order; junction bases with no gene match: 11. The CDR3 has 15 amino acids. This clone came up once. Its cognate antigen is unknown.

The specimen comprised CD4+ T cells sorted from PBMCs after roughly 18-hour stimulation, sampled from a patient who received antiretroviral therapy. This TCR was sampled from an adult man with HIV who was CMV-seropositive. The J gene is TRBJ1-1, the V gene TRBV2; 8 bases map to TRBD1. This CDR3 is CASSARFRGQGEAFF. The CDR3 region has the DNA TGTGCCAGCAGTGCTAGATTCAGGGGGCAGGGTGAAGCTTTCTTT.